The source of this T cell receptor beta chain is a study of cytomegalovirus exposure and HLA in healthy donors. This CDR3 has 14 amino acids. V dropped 7 bases and J dropped 4 bases, with 15 bases sitting between them. Looked up from germline, CDR1 is SGHDT and CDR2 is YYEEEE. PCR used 60 Vbeta primers and 13 Jbeta primers. TCRdb's copy holds only in-frame clones and misses some; the assay was immunoSEQ multiplex PCR. The sample includes some 110,000 clones, around three quarters of them seen just once. Points from the study as a whole: Rare sequences made up most TCRs, while some public TCRs were found in many donors.

This clone turned up a few times. Its specificity is unknown. This clonotype was sampled from a man aged 40-49 years in good health and CMV-seronegative. The chain uses TRBV5-6 and TRBJ1-3, with D possibly TRBD1 on 5 matching bases. Sequencing used PBMCs. The CDR3 is CASRDSSSGNTIYF. CDR3 DNA sequence: TGTGCCAGCCGCGACAGCTCCTCGGGAAACACCATATATTTT.